This T cell receptor (beta chain) was observed in a study of CD8+ T cells in alopecia areata. Study context: Treated patients were given 5 to 10 mg oral tofacitinib twice daily.

This clone occurred a few times. The antigen is undetermined. Germline V lookup: CDR1 SGHRS, CDR2 YFSETQ. The CDR3 sequence is 15 residues long. V was trimmed by 5 bases and J by 3 bases, leaving 18 bases between them. Findings of the study overall: Clonality was higher in lesional than normal scalp, especially in alopecia totalis/universalis. Against the mouse data, patients shared TCRs less clearly, possibly for HLA reasons.

Extraction and reverse transcription of RNA yielded cDNA as the sequencing template. TCRdb's table, derived via immunoSEQ multiplex PCR, lists solely in-frame clones and lacks some. Here the sample spans 200,000 to 250,000 clones, 50% to 60% being singletons. The chain employs TRBV5-1 and TRBJ2-7; D is unclear. The sequence was collected from a human donor with alopecia areata. This specimen consisted of CD4+ T cells sorted from blood, obtained at week 0. CDR3 region: CASRSTVGSYYEQYF. The CDR3 DNA follows: TGCGCCAGCAGGTCCACGGTGGGGTCATACTACGAGCAGTACTTC.